Listed here are 17 T cell receptor beta chains from one sample, sequenced in a study of blood T cell repertoires in COVID-19. Sequencing was performed with immunoSEQ multiplex PCR; in TCRdb, only in-frame clones are kept and a portion is missing. Of fewer than 200,000 clones listed, about 87% were seen once; the top ten hold about 1%. Specimen: peripheral blood. Source of these receptors: a woman under 30 who had recovered from COVID-19.

The rearrangement links TRBV9 to TRBJ2-3; 7 positions match TRBD2. This CDR3 is 15 amino acids long. Germline V gene sequence: CDR1 SGDLS, CDR2 YYNGEE. V gave up 0 bases and J gave up 5 bases; unmatched junction bases: 6. The DNA of the CDR3 is TGTGCCAGCAGCGTAGAGGATGGCGGGAGAGATACGCAGTATTTT. The encoded protein is CASSVEDGGRDTQYF.

V is TRBV16 and J is TRBJ1-4; D not resolved. CDR3 length equals 13 residues. Trimming stripped 6 bases from V and 8 bases from J, with 13 bases between. Germline loops: CDR1 KGHSY, CDR2 FQNENV. CDR3 nucleotide sequence: TGTGCCAGCAGGGGGAGGACGGCCGAAAAACTGTTTTTT. Residues: CASRGRTAEKLFF. Together with reference TRBV16 and TRBJ1-4, the CDR3 gives the full variable domain: GEEVAQTPKHLVRGEGQKAKLYCAPIKGHSYVFWYQQVLKNEFKFLISFQNENVFDETGMPKERFSAKCLPNSPCSLEIQATKLEDSAVYFCASRGRTAEKLFFGSGTQLSVL.

The chain employs TRBV25-1 and TRBJ1-2, with 8 positions matching TRBD1. The V gene's germline CDR1 is MGHDK and CDR2 SYGVNS. CDR3 size: 14 residues. V lost 5 bases and J lost 4; bases outside the gene matches: 6. For the CDR3, the DNA is TGTGCCAGCAGTCCTCAGGGGGCCAGCTATGGCTACACCTTC. It codes for CASSPQGASYGYTF.

In DNA form, the CDR3 reads TGTGCCATCAGAGGGGCCTACGAGCAGTACTTC. Its protein is CAIRGAYEQYF. The genes are TRBV10-3 and TRBJ2-7, with D possibly matching TRBD1 (5 bases). The CDR3 consists of 11 residues. The germline V gene encodes CDR1 ENHRY and CDR2 SYGVKD. V lost 6 bases and J lost 2, with 5 bases in between.

The chain links TRBV25-1 to TRBJ1-2; 8 positions agree with TRBD1. The CDR3 sequence is 13 residues long. The V gene end was trimmed by 6 bases and the J gene end by 7 bases; junction bases not matched to a gene: 7. Germline CDR1 and CDR2: MGHDK and SYGVNS. CDR3 sequence: CASSVDRGGGYTF. CDR3 nucleotides: TGTGCCAGCAGCGTTGACAGGGGCGGTGGCTACACCTTC.

V and J are TRBV6-6 and TRBJ1-4; 8 nucleotides line up with TRBD1. Germline assignment: CDR1 MNHNY and CDR2 SVGAGI (reference sequence). This CDR3 contains 14 residues. J gave up 8 bases and V 5 bases, and 7 bases lay outside the gene matches. CDR3 sequence: CASSDTGGDEKLFF. CDR3 coding DNA: TGTGCCAGCAGTGATACAGGGGGGGACGAAAAACTGTTTTTT.

This clone was counted once. CDR3 sequence (DNA): TGTGCCAGCAGTTTAGCCACAGGGTGGTACAATGAGCAGTTCTTC. Its protein is CASSLATGWYNEQFF. The chain joins TRBV27 to TRBJ2-1; the D gene is possibly TRBD1 (6 bases). The V end was cut by 2 bases, the J end by 4 bases, with 12 bases between. The germline V gene has CDR1 MNHEY and CDR2 SMNVEV (reference sequence). This CDR3 region has 15 residues.

The rearrangement uses TRBV7-3 and TRBJ2-3; 12 bases are a match to TRBD2. This CDR3 comprises 17 residues. The germline CDR1 and CDR2 sequences are SGHTA and FQGTGA. J lost 7 bases, V lost 2 bases, and 10 bases had no gene match. The CDR3 coding sequence is TGTGCCAGCAGCTTATCTCCTCTAGCGGGAGGGCCGAATACGCAGTATTTT. Its translation is CASSLSPLAGGPNTQYF.

The CDR3 sequence: CASSEGGTGRLNYGYTF. The CDR3 coding sequence is TGTGCCAGCAGTGAGGGTGGGACAGGGCGCCTAAACTATGGCTACACCTTC. The rearrangement uses TRBV2 and TRBJ1-2; 9 nucleotides match TRBD1. Germline loops: CDR1 SNHLY, CDR2 FYNNEI. The CDR3 covers 17 residues. The trim removed 3 bases at V and 2 bases at J, leaving 10 bases unmatched.

The chain recombines TRBV7-2 with TRBJ1-1; D is unresolved. Germline V gene sequence: CDR1 SGHTA, CDR2 FQGNSA. With 5 bases removed from V and 1 base from J, the gap between germline ends came to 8 bases. The CDR3 totals 13 residues. The CDR3 sequence: CASSPHGNTEAFF. CDR3 nucleotide sequence: TGTGCCAGCAGCCCCCACGGGAACACTGAAGCTTTCTTT.

This sequence joins TRBV4-3 and TRBJ1-5; no clear D gene. The V end lost 3 bases, the J end lost 4 bases, and 13 bases lay between the germline ends. This CDR3 contains 15 residues. Germline-derived CDR1 and CDR2 are LGHNA and YSLEER. This CDR3 reads CASSQTGGPNQPQHF. In DNA form, the CDR3 reads TGCGCCAGCAGCCAGACCGGAGGCCCAAATCAGCCCCAGCATTTT.

V and J are TRBV24-1 and TRBJ2-1, with a tentative D call TRBD1 (6 bases). CDR1 is KGHDR, CDR2 SFDVKD, per germline. V was cut by 5 bases and J by 10 bases, with 17 bases left in between. The CDR3 is made up of 14 amino acids. CDR3 sequence: CATSGQIPTGEQFF. The CDR3 DNA reads as TGTGCCACCAGTGGACAGATACCTACAGGGGAGCAGTTCTTC.

This clone was seen only a few times. The V gene is TRBV5-8, the J gene TRBJ1-5; 7 bases are shared with TRBD1. V was pared by 4 bases and J by 6 bases, with 4 bases of the junction left unmatched. CDR1 is SGHTS, CDR2 YDEGEE, per germline. This CDR3 comprises 13 residues. CDR3 protein: CASSGRDSQPQHF. DNA for the CDR3: TGTGCCAGCAGCGGCCGGGACAGTCAGCCCCAGCATTTT.

The chain's CDR3 is CASSLGLAGGTDTQYF. DNA for the CDR3: TGCGCCAGCAGCCTGGGACTAGCGGGGGGTACAGATACGCAGTATTTT. V gene TRBV4-3 combines with J gene TRBJ2-3, with TRBD2 matching over 15 bases. Germline-derived CDR1 and CDR2 are LGHNA and YSLEER. There are 16 residues in the CDR3. With V trimmed by 4 bases and J by 3 bases, 2 bases remained unmatched.

The sample holds a few counts of this clone. This chain connects TRBV5-6 to TRBJ1-2, with D maybe TRBD1 (5 bases). Per germline, CDR1 SGHDT and CDR2 YYEEEE. The CDR3 totals 16 residues. V lost 0 bases, J lost 0 bases, and 12 bases lay in between. CDR3 bases: TGTGCCAGCAGCTTGGACAGGCGAACTCCTAACTATGGCTACACCTTC. Protein product: CASSLDRRTPNYGYTF.

This chain connects TRBV19 to TRBJ2-1, with D perhaps TRBD1 (5 bases). The CDR3 is made up of 14 amino acids. In germline, CDR1 is LNHDA, CDR2 SQIVND (reference sequence). V was clipped by 0 bases and J by 4 bases, with 7 bases between them. CDR3 residues: CASSIEGVYNEQFF. The CDR3 DNA reads TGTGCCAGTAGTATAGAAGGGGTTTACAATGAGCAGTTCTTC.

This chain uses TRBV29-1 with TRBJ2-7; no clear D. Deletions cut 4 bases from V and 3 bases from J, with 10 bases between. CDR1 and CDR2 (germline): SQVTM, ANQGSEA. The length of the CDR3 is 12 residues. CDR3 coding DNA: TGCAGCGTTGCTTCGAGGAACTACGAGCAGTACGTC. Its protein is CSVASRNYEQYV.